Listed below are T cell receptor beta chains from one sample, sequenced in a study of cytomegalovirus exposure and HLA in healthy donors. Sequencing was performed with immunoSEQ multiplex PCR; in TCRdb, only in-frame clones are kept and a portion is missing. The data contain tens of thousands of clones, 75% of them seen just once; the ten biggest clones take up about 8.2%. The sequenced sample consisted of PBMCs. Every receptor here comes from a man between 60 and 75 years old in good health and CMV-seropositive. The CDR3 runs from the conserved cysteine through the conserved F or W. D genes are given only for firm matches.

j_call: TRBJ1-5; d_call: .; v_call: TRBV28; cdr3_nt: TGTGCCAGTCGCCAGGGTGGGGGCGGCCAGCCCCAGCATTTT; cdr3_aa: CASRQGGGGQPQHF
j_call: TRBJ1-2; d_call: .; v_call: TRBV6-4; cdr3_nt: TGTGCCAGCAGCATTTGGGATGGACAGTCCTCCTATGGCTACACCTTC; cdr3_aa: CASSIWDGQSSYGYTF
j_call: TRBJ2-7; d_call: TRBD1; v_call: TRBV5-1; cdr3_nt: TGCGCCAGCAGCTTAGATGTGGCAGGGGGTAACGAGCAGTACTTC; cdr3_aa: CASSLDVAGGNEQYF
j_call: TRBJ2-7; d_call: .; v_call: TRBV11-3; cdr3_nt: TGTGCCAGCAGCTTAGATTCAGCCTACGAGCAGTACTTC; cdr3_aa: CASSLDSAYEQYF
j_call: TRBJ2-7; d_call: TRBD2; v_call: TRBV2; cdr3_nt: TGTGCCAGCATAGGGTTACTAGCGGGGTACTACGAGCAGTACTTC; cdr3_aa: CASIGLLAGYYEQYF
j_call: TRBJ2-7; d_call: .; v_call: TRBV5-1; cdr3_nt: TGCGCCAGCAGCTTCGGGAGGGGGCTTGGATACGAGCAGTACTTC; cdr3_aa: CASSFGRGLGYEQYF
j_call: TRBJ2-7; d_call: TRBD1; v_call: TRBV11-1; cdr3_nt: TGTGCCAGCAGCTTAGCGGTCCAGGGGGCCGGCTACGAGCAGTACTTC; cdr3_aa: CASSLAVQGAGYEQYF
j_call: TRBJ1-1; d_call: .; v_call: TRBV19; cdr3_nt: TGTGCCAGTAGGACGGTCTCGGGTGAAGCTTTCTTT; cdr3_aa: CASRTVSGEAFF
j_call: TRBJ1-1; d_call: .; v_call: TRBV6-5; cdr3_nt: TGTGCCAGCAGTTACTCACGGGAATTACGGAACACTGAAGCTTTCTTT; cdr3_aa: CASSYSRELRNTEAFF
j_call: TRBJ2-1; d_call: .; v_call: TRBV7-9; cdr3_nt: TGTGCCAGCAGCTTGCCAGGAGGCAATGAGCAGTTCTTC; cdr3_aa: CASSLPGGNEQFF
j_call: TRBJ2-3; d_call: TRBD2; v_call: TRBV4-2; cdr3_nt: TGTGCCAGCAGCCAAGATCCGCCTAGCGGGAGCCTTTTCGGCACAGATACGCAGTATTTT; cdr3_aa: CASSQDPPSGSLFGTDTQYF
j_call: TRBJ2-1; d_call: .; v_call: TRBV28; cdr3_nt: TGTGCCAGCAGTTTAGGGGCAGGGGAAATTGAGCAGTTCTTC; cdr3_aa: CASSLGAGEIEQFF